This is a list of T cell receptor beta chains from one sample in a study of graft-versus-host responses after intestinal transplantation. Their cognate antigens are unknown. TCRdb's table, derived via immunoSEQ multiplex PCR, lists solely in-frame clones and lacks some. The sample lists tens of thousands of clones, 90% seen once, with 1.3% in the top ten. Sequencing used unstimulated CD8+ T cells sorted from spleen or lymph node cells, obtained before intestinal transplant. The receptor set was obtained from a human donor who received an intestinal transplant. Both conserved end residues are part of each CDR3.

cdr3_length: 15
v_call: TRBV19
j_call: TRBJ1-2
cdr3_aa: CASSIASGTNYGYTF

cdr3_length: 15
v_call: TRBV14
j_call: TRBJ2-7
cdr3_aa: CASSQRTGSSYEQYF

cdr3_length: 14
v_call: TRBV18
j_call: TRBJ2-7
cdr3_aa: CASSSGDLGYEQYF

cdr3_length: 13
v_call: TRBV10-2
j_call: TRBJ2-7
cdr3_aa: CASSTGTAYEQYF

cdr3_length: 12
v_call: TRBV6-6
j_call: TRBJ2-3
cdr3_aa: CARKEDTDTQYF

cdr3_length: 14
v_call: TRBV19
j_call: TRBJ1-3
cdr3_aa: CASSNGGSGNTIYF

cdr3_length: 15
v_call: TRBV2
j_call: TRBJ2-7
cdr3_aa: CASSDFGGRLWEQYF

cdr3_length: 15
v_call: TRBV6-5
j_call: TRBJ2-3
cdr3_aa: CASSSSGGYTDTQYF

cdr3_length: 13
v_call: TRBV13
j_call: TRBJ2-7
cdr3_aa: CASRHRGFYEQYF

cdr3_length: 14
v_call: TRBV2
j_call: TRBJ2-2
cdr3_aa: CASRPDSSTGELFF

cdr3_length: 17
v_call: TRBV2
j_call: TRBJ1-2
cdr3_aa: CASSEALRGRGNYGYTF

cdr3_length: 13
v_call: TRBV11-3
j_call: TRBJ2-1
cdr3_aa: CASGGGEGNEQFF

cdr3_length: 14
v_call: TRBV7-6
j_call: TRBJ1-5
cdr3_aa: CASSLGTGLQPQHF

cdr3_length: 11
v_call: TRBV5-6
j_call: TRBJ1-1
cdr3_aa: CASSLVGEVSF

cdr3_length: 15
v_call: TRBV7-3
j_call: TRBJ1-6
cdr3_aa: CASSLGPGAGSPLHF

cdr3_length: 17
v_call: TRBV14
j_call: TRBJ2-2
cdr3_aa: CASSPGLAGAYTGELFF

cdr3_length: 13
v_call: TRBV9
j_call: TRBJ1-1
cdr3_aa: CASGGGSGTEAFF

cdr3_length: 13
v_call: TRBV27
j_call: TRBJ2-7
cdr3_aa: CASSPGGAYEQYF

cdr3_length: 14
v_call: TRBV10-2
j_call: TRBJ2-7
cdr3_aa: CASSEVGGTYEQYF

cdr3_length: 13
v_call: TRBV13
j_call: TRBJ1-1
cdr3_aa: CASSPQISTEAFF

cdr3_length: 14
v_call: TRBV27
j_call: TRBJ2-7
cdr3_aa: CASSGTGTSAGQYF

cdr3_length: 13
v_call: TRBV4-1
j_call: TRBJ1-1
cdr3_aa: CASSQAGGSEAFF

cdr3_length: 16
v_call: TRBV6-6
j_call: TRBJ1-1
cdr3_aa: CASSSGQGAGRTEAFF

cdr3_length: 13
v_call: TRBV11-3
j_call: TRBJ1-1
cdr3_aa: CASSYPGTGEAFF

cdr3_length: 15
v_call: TRBV5-4
j_call: TRBJ1-4
cdr3_aa: CASSSTGEVGEKLFF

cdr3_length: 14
v_call: TRBV7-7
j_call: TRBJ1-2
cdr3_aa: CASSLDVLPYGYTF

cdr3_length: 14
v_call: TRBV13
j_call: TRBJ1-2
cdr3_aa: CASSLMGTGEGYTF

cdr3_length: 14
v_call: TRBV4-1
j_call: TRBJ1-2
cdr3_aa: CASSQDMGGGGYTF

cdr3_length: 17
v_call: TRBV7-8
j_call: NA
cdr3_aa: CASSPGGTSGGEETQYF

cdr3_length: 16
v_call: TRBV19
j_call: TRBJ2-2
cdr3_aa: CASSIWAGHNTGELFF

cdr3_length: 14
v_call: TRBV5-6
j_call: TRBJ1-2
cdr3_aa: CASSSDRERDGYTF

cdr3_length: 16
v_call: TRBV11-2
j_call: TRBJ2-3
cdr3_aa: CASSPQGAVVTDTQYF

cdr3_length: 15
v_call: TRBV19
j_call: TRBJ1-1
cdr3_aa: CASIGRGVLGTEAFF

cdr3_length: 14
v_call: TRBV9
j_call: TRBJ1-4
cdr3_aa: CASGLTGENEKLFF

cdr3_length: 18
v_call: TRBV5-5
j_call: TRBJ1-5
cdr3_aa: CASSLDRGTPYSNQPQHF

cdr3_length: 14
v_call: TRBV6-5
j_call: TRBJ1-1
cdr3_aa: CASSRTGGTTEAFF

cdr3_length: 15
v_call: TRBV27
j_call: TRBJ2-1
cdr3_aa: CASSLVTSGYNEQFF

cdr3_length: 15
v_call: TRBV11-2
j_call: TRBJ2-7
cdr3_aa: CASSLDEAGPYEQYF

cdr3_length: 13
v_call: TRBV5-6
j_call: TRBJ2-7
cdr3_aa: CASSLTPSGEQYF

cdr3_length: 14
v_call: TRBV10-2
j_call: TRBJ2-3
cdr3_aa: CAINSGTRADTQYF

cdr3_length: 14
v_call: TRBV27
j_call: TRBJ2-7
cdr3_aa: CASSLGTGPYEQYF

cdr3_length: 16
v_call: TRBV7-9
j_call: TRBJ2-2
cdr3_aa: CASSQQERENTGELFF

cdr3_length: 17
v_call: TRBV27
j_call: TRBJ2-2
cdr3_aa: CASSLLASGGPTGELFF

cdr3_length: 17
v_call: TRBV2
j_call: TRBJ2-3
cdr3_aa: CASRSGGVSSSTDTQYF